One sample yielded the 12 T cell receptor beta chains listed below, sequenced in a study of response to subunit inactivated influenza vaccine. TCRdb re-called the RT-PCR reads through MiXCR, storing one row per CDR3 protein. The profile covers about half a million distinct CDR3 sequences, with about 25% appearing a single time and about 1.9% taken by the ten largest. Sequencing used CD4+ T cells sorted from PBMCs, obtained 4 to 6 days after vaccination. These TCRs come from a man aged 50-60 years who received an inactivated influenza vaccine.

This clonotype was found a few times. The rearrangement uses TRBV3-1 and TRBJ1-2, with a weak D call TRBD1 (5 bases). CDR1 LGHDT and CDR2 YNNKEL come from the germline V gene (reference sequence). With 4 bases removed from V and 8 bases from J, the gap between germline ends came to 14 bases. This CDR3 has 13 residues. CDR3 in amino acids: CASSRGEVWGYTF. The CDR3 DNA follows: TGTGCCAGCAGCCGAGGGGAGGTATGGGGCTACACCTTC.

This clonotype came up a few times. The chain employs TRBV12-3 or TRBV12-4 and TRBJ2-3; D is possibly TRBD1 (6 bases). The ends were cut back, 11 bases at V and 2 bases at J, with 14 bases in the middle. This CDR3 comprises 13 residues. The CDR3 reads CASRDTYTDTQYF. The DNA for the CDR3 is TGTGCCTCCAGGGACACCTACACAGATACGCAGTATTTT.

This clonotype was recorded a few times. The DNA of the CDR3 is TGTGCCAGCAGCTACCACGAGGGGCGAAAAGCTTTCTTT. Amino acids: CASSYHEGRKAFF. The chain has TRBV7-9 and TRBJ1-1; D might be TRBD1 (5 bases). Germline V gene sequence: CDR1 SEHNR, CDR2 FQNEAQ (reference sequence). Trimming stripped 4 bases from V and 9 bases from J, with 15 bases between. The CDR3 spans 13 residues.

This clonotype came up a few times. This rearrangement joins TRBV11-2 to TRBJ2-2; unclear D gene. In germline, CDR1 is SGHAT, CDR2 FQNNGV. The CDR3 is made up of 13 amino acids. Deletions cut 0 bases from V and 5 bases from J, with 4 bases between. The CDR3 region has the DNA TGTGCCAGCAGCTTAGAAGCAACCGGGGAGCTGTTTTTT. Its translation is CASSLEATGELFF.

This clonotype has a handful of counts. V gene TRBV10-3 combines with J gene TRBJ2-5; 9 nucleotides agree with TRBD2. With V trimmed by 10 bases and J by 0 bases, 9 bases remained unmatched. Germline CDR1 and CDR2: ENHRY and SYGVKD. The CDR3 is 15 residues long. The DNA of the CDR3 is TGTGCCACATCCGGGACTAGCCTTCACCAAGAGACCCAGTACTTC. Amino acids: CATSGTSLHQETQYF.

The CDR3 region is CSANRDHTTDTQYF. In DNA, the CDR3 is TGCAGTGCTAACCGGGACCACACCACAGATACGCAGTATTTT. This chain uses TRBV20-1 with TRBJ2-3; the D call may be TRBD1 or TRBD2 (5 bases each). Germline CDR1 and CDR2: DFQATT and SNEGSKA (reference sequence). The CDR3 length is 14 residues. Trimming pared 4 bases from V and 2 bases from J, leaving 13 bases between.

This clonotype was seen more than once but under ten times. The chain combines TRBV20-1 with TRBJ2-5; weak D call: TRBD2 (5 bases). The length of the CDR3 is 13 residues. Per germline, CDR1 DFQATT and CDR2 SNEGSKA (reference sequence). Trimming pared 5 bases from V and 4 bases from J, leaving 14 bases between. CDR3 nucleotides: TGCAGTGCTCGACCAGCGGCCCGAGAGACCCAGTACTTC. Its translation: CSARPAARETQYF.

This chain uses TRBV9 with TRBJ2-1, with 10 bases lining up with TRBD2. The V gene's germline CDR1 is SGDLS and CDR2 YYNGEE. CDR3 length equals 15 residues. Trimming at V came to 3 bases and at J to 8 bases, leaving 8 bases not matched to a gene. The CDR3 sequence: CASSAGLASRDEQFF. CDR3 bases: TGTGCCAGCAGCGCGGGACTAGCGTCAAGGGATGAGCAGTTCTTC.

This chain joins TRBV29-1 and TRBJ1-1, with D maybe TRBD1 (5 bases). The CDR3 spans 13 residues. CDR1 is SQVTM, CDR2 ANQGSEA, per germline. The V end was cut by 0 bases, the J end by 5 bases, with 10 bases between. The CDR3 sequence: CSVEDPPGTEAFF. In DNA, the CDR3 is TGCAGCGTTGAAGATCCGCCAGGGACTGAAGCTTTCTTT.

The chain recombines TRBV7-3 with TRBJ2-1; D call uncertain. The CDR3 has 16 residues. Germline CDR1 is SGHTA and CDR2 is FQGTGA. With 5 bases removed from V and 2 bases from J, the gap between germline ends came to 16 bases. The DNA for the CDR3 is TGTGCCAGCAGCCCCCGCGGCAGCGTTACCTACAATGAGCAGTTCTTC. Translated: CASSPRGSVTYNEQFF. Combining the CDR3 with reference TRBV7-3 and TRBJ2-1 gives the whole variable domain GAGVSQTPSNKVTEKGKYVELRCDPISGHTALYWYRQSLGQGPEFLIYFQGTGAADDSGLPNDRFFAVRPEGSVSTLKIQRTERGDSAVYLCASSPRGSVTYNEQFFGPGTRLTVL.

This clonotype was counted between two and nine times. V is TRBV7-2 and J is TRBJ2-7; no clear D gene. The CDR3 is made up of 13 amino acids. CDR1 and CDR2 (germline): SGHTA, FQGNSA. Trimming stripped 2 bases from V and 7 bases from J, with 12 bases between. The CDR3 reads CASSLLTHKEQYF. For the CDR3, the DNA is TGTGCCAGCAGCTTATTAACTCACAAAGAGCAGTACTTC.

The genes are TRBV5-6 and TRBJ2-5; D is unclear. The V end lost 4 bases, the J end lost 5 bases, and 15 bases lay between the germline ends. Looked up from germline, CDR1 is SGHDT and CDR2 is YYEEEE. The CDR3 has 14 amino acids. In nucleotides, the CDR3 is TGTGCCAGCAGCCTCGGACCTAGGCAGGAGACCCAGTACTTC. This codes for CASSLGPRQETQYF.